Listed here are 22 T cell receptor beta chains from one sample, sequenced in a study of T-cell memory formation after mild COVID-19 (dated by TCRdb to the early 2020s). Receptor libraries were prepared by 5' RACE. Sequencing was performed on an Illumina NovaSeq 6000. TCRdb ran its own pipeline on the public reads, namely fastp trimming at Q25 and MiXCR clone calling, and kept in-frame beta chains. Rows with one shared CDR3 protein collapse into an entry with the most common genes and DNA. The sample profile shows just under 150,000 distinct CDR3 sequences; about 19% of them were found once. The biggest ten clones account for 2% to 2.5% of the sample. The material sequenced was PBMCs or a T cell subset sorted from them (not recorded which). The receptors shown here come from an adult woman who had mild COVID-19 (a few samples of this study predate the infection). The sample titles of this study are shuffled in the database, so cell type and time point are left out; the donor was told from shared clones.

The chain combines TRBV3-1 with TRBJ1-5, with 7 bases identical to TRBD1. The CDR3 runs to 12 residues. V was pared by 4 bases and J by 11 bases, with 5 bases of the junction left unmatched. Per the germline V gene, CDR1 is LGHDT and CDR2 is YNNKEL (reference sequence). DNA for the CDR3: TGTGCCAGCAGCCCAGCCACAGGGGCCCAGCATTTT. It is translated as CASSPATGAQHF.

This clonotype was found a few times. J is TRBJ1-2 and V is TRBV5-5; no firm D call. The length of the CDR3 is 16 residues. V was pared by 0 bases and J by 2 bases, with 14 bases between. From germline, CDR1 is SGHKS and CDR2 YYEKEE (reference sequence). CDR3 amino acids: CASSLAEVTPNYGYTF. As DNA, the CDR3 is TGTGCCAGCAGCTTGGCTGAGGTCACCCCCAACTATGGCTACACCTTC.

This clonotype appeared a few times. The gene calls are TRBV29-1 and TRBJ1-1; 10 nucleotides line up with TRBD1. Germline-derived CDR1 and CDR2 are SQVTM and ANQGSEA. This CDR3 spans 14 amino acids. V lost 6 bases to trimming and J lost 4 bases; unmatched junction nucleotides: 8. The CDR3 nucleotides read TGCAGCGTCTCCCGGGACAGGGGTCTCACTGAAGCTTTCTTT. This sequence encodes CSVSRDRGLTEAFF.

CDR3 sequence reads: CASSALAGVNTDTQYF. The DNA of the CDR3 is TGTGCCAGCAGTGCCCTAGCGGGGGTGAACACAGATACGCAGTATTTT. This chain joins TRBV5-5 and TRBJ2-3, with 10 bases that match TRBD2. The CDR3 extends over 16 amino acids. In germline, CDR1 is SGHKS, CDR2 YYEKEE (reference sequence). V gave up 5 bases and J gave up 2 bases; unmatched junction bases: 8.

In this sample, this clonotype turned up many times. The chain is built from TRBV20-1 and TRBJ2-5, with a weak D call TRBD2 (6 bases). This CDR3 is built from 13 residues. The V end was cut by 4 bases, the J end by 3 bases, with 12 bases between. From germline, CDR1 is DFQATT and CDR2 SNEGSKA (reference sequence). CDR3 amino acids: CSAIPAGKETQYF. The CDR3 region has the DNA TGCAGTGCTATCCCAGCGGGTAAAGAGACCCAGTACTTC.

This clonotype came up a few times. The rearrangement uses TRBV7-3 and TRBJ2-3; possible D gene TRBD1, 6 bases. From germline, CDR1 is SGHTA and CDR2 FQGTGA. The CDR3 length is 13 residues. V was pared by 5 bases and J by 4 bases, with 10 bases between. The CDR3 here is CASSGTGPDTQYF. CDR3 coding DNA: TGTGCCAGCAGCGGTACAGGGCCAGATACGCAGTATTTT.

About this clonotype itself: Here the CDR3 omits its conserved ending phenylalanine or tryptophan, so a read error is the likely source. The V and J genes are TRBV11-2 and TRBJ2-1; 8 bases align to TRBD2. The V segment lost 4 bases and the J segment 3 bases; nucleotides outside the gene matches: 11. Looked up from germline, CDR1 is SGHAT and CDR2 is FQNNGV. CDR3 length: 17 amino acids. Here the CDR3 DNA reads TGTGCCAGCAGCTCCCGCGGACTAGCCGGTTTCTACAATGAGCAGTTCCTC. Its protein product is CASSSRGLAGFYNEQFL.

J is TRBJ1-1 and V is TRBV2, with TRBD1 matching 10 bases. The CDR3 length is 15 residues. V was pared by 5 bases and J by 6 bases, with 9 bases of the junction left unmatched. Per the germline V gene, CDR1 is SNHLY and CDR2 is FYNNEI. The chain's CDR3 is CASSRTGGYGSEAFF. CDR3 sequence (DNA): TGTGCCAGCAGTCGGACAGGGGGTTATGGTTCTGAAGCTTTCTTT. Looking up the rest from reference TRBV2 and TRBJ1-1 gives the full variable domain: EPEVTQTPSHQVTQMGQEVILRCVPISNHLYFYWYRQILGQKVEFLVSFYNNEISEKSEIFDDQFSVERPDGSNFTLKIRSTKLEDSAMYFCASSRTGGYGSEAFFGQGTRLTVV.

This clonotype has a handful of counts. The chain combines TRBV20-1 with TRBJ2-3; D remains ambiguous. V was shortened by 5 bases and J by 2 bases, with 11 bases between the two germline ends. From germline, CDR1 is DFQATT and CDR2 SNEGSKA (reference sequence). The CDR3 sequence is 13 residues long. The CDR3 DNA reads TGCAGTGCTTACCAGACTCCCACAGATACGCAGTATTTT. Protein product: CSAYQTPTDTQYF.

This clonotype has just a few counts. This sequence joins TRBV11-2 and TRBJ2-1, with unresolved D. The germline V gene encodes CDR1 SGHAT and CDR2 FQNNGV. The V end was cut by 8 bases, the J end by 8 bases, with 16 bases between. The CDR3 runs to 13 residues. The DNA of the CDR3 is TGTGCCAGCGCCCATTCGGTTGTTGATGAGCAGTTCTTC. Translating it yields CASAHSVVDEQFF.

J is TRBJ2-1 and V is TRBV29-1, with 11 nucleotides matching TRBD2. The CDR3 sequence is 14 residues long. With V trimmed by 4 bases and J by 4 bases, 3 bases remained unmatched. From germline, CDR1 is SQVTM and CDR2 ANQGSEA. For the CDR3, the DNA is TGCAGCGTTGGAGGGACTAGCGGATACAATGAGCAGTTCTTC. Its translation is CSVGGTSGYNEQFF.

In its sample, this clonotype was seen a few times. The rearrangement links TRBV9 to TRBJ2-5; D is unresolved. The CDR3 runs 13 residues. Germline V gene lookup returns CDR1 SGDLS and CDR2 YYNGEE. Trimming took 0 bases from V and 3 from J, leaving 6 bases between them. Here the CDR3 DNA reads TGTGCCAGCAGCGTAGGATTGGAAGAGACCCAGTACTTC. Protein product: CASSVGLEETQYF.

The table lists this clonotype with a few counts. Its ends do not fully match the called genes, so a read error is possible. In DNA form, the CDR3 reads TGTGCCAGCAGCTTTGGCGGGGGGCCCACAAATACGCAGTATTTT. Protein product: CASSFGGGPTNTQYF. This rearrangement joins TRBV7-2 to TRBJ2-3; 8 nucleotides align to TRBD2. Per germline, CDR1 SGHTA and CDR2 FQGNSA. The CDR3 loop spans 15 amino acids.

In this sample, this clonotype turned up a few times. DNA of the CDR3: TGTGCCATCAAGAGGACTGAAGCTTTCTTT. Its protein is CAIKRTEAFF. V usage is TRBV10-3 and J usage is TRBJ1-1, with unresolved D. Trimming removed 7 bases at V and 5 bases at J, with 5 bases between. The germline V gene encodes CDR1 ENHRY and CDR2 SYGVKD. The CDR3 has 10 residues.

This clonotype came up a few times. V usage is TRBV12-3 or TRBV12-4 and J usage is TRBJ1-5; the match to TRBD1 covers 7 bases. This CDR3 spans 15 amino acids. Losses at the gene ends were 3 bases for V and 0 bases for J; bases not matched to a gene: 2. The CDR3 nucleotides are TGTGCCAGCAGTTTGGACAGGAATAGCAATCAGCCCCAGCATTTT. Translation gives CASSLDRNSNQPQHF.

The chain has TRBV6-5 and TRBJ1-2, with 8 positions matching TRBD1. CDR3 length: 16 residues. The germline V gene has CDR1 MNHEY and CDR2 SVGAGI. The V segment lost 6 bases and the J segment 0 bases; nucleotides outside the gene matches: 9. CDR3 DNA sequence: TGTGCCAGCAGACTTCTACAGACAGGGGCTAACTATGGCTACACCTTC. Residues: CASRLLQTGANYGYTF.

A few counts support this clonotype. The V call is TRBV28, the J call TRBJ2-6; either TRBD1 or TRBD2 may supply D (5 bases each). The V and J ends lost 11 bases and 4 bases respectively, with 21 bases between them. CDR3 length: 16 residues. Germline CDR1 is MDHEN and CDR2 is SYDVKM. CDR3 loop: CAHFGQGPTGANVLTF. CDR3 in DNA: TGTGCCCACTTTGGGCAGGGACCTACGGGGGCCAACGTCCTGACTTTC.

This clonotype has only a few counts. This chain uses TRBV9 with TRBJ2-3; weak D call: TRBD1 (6 bases). Trimming shortened V by 0 bases and J by 1 base, and 9 bases separated the two germline ends. This CDR3 is 15 amino acids long. Germline CDR1 reads SGDLS; CDR2 reads YYNGEE. CDR3 sequence: CASSVAPGGTDTQYF. CDR3 nucleotide sequence: TGTGCCAGCAGCGTAGCTCCAGGGGGCACAGATACGCAGTATTTT.

This clonotype was recorded a few times. V usage is TRBV7-2 and J usage is TRBJ2-1, with TRBD2 matching over 13 bases. This CDR3 region has 16 residues. With V trimmed by 5 bases and J by 7 bases, 8 bases remained unmatched. Germline values: CDR1 SGHTA, CDR2 FQGNSA. Here the CDR3 reads CASSPGTSGVWNEQFF. DNA for the CDR3: TGTGCCAGCAGCCCTGGGACTAGCGGGGTTTGGAATGAGCAGTTCTTC.

This clonotype has only a few counts. V usage is TRBV7-9 and J usage is TRBJ2-7, with 8 bases fitting TRBD1. CDR1 SEHNR and CDR2 FQNEAQ come from the germline V gene (reference sequence). There are 14 residues in the CDR3. With 3 bases clipped from V and 3 bases from J, the junction kept 4 bases outside the gene matches. CDR3 nucleotides: TGTGCCAGCAGCTTGGGGGGACAGGACTACGAGCAGTACTTC. This sequence encodes CASSLGGQDYEQYF.

The chain combines TRBV29-1 with TRBJ2-7; the match to TRBD2 covers 8 bases. The CDR3 totals 13 residues. V was clipped by 5 bases and J by 3 bases; unmatched bases: 6. CDR1 SQVTM and CDR2 ANQGSEA come from the germline V gene. The CDR3 DNA sequence: TGCAGCGTTACCGGGAGGGCCCTCTACGAGCAGTACTTC. It codes for CSVTGRALYEQYF.

The chain joins TRBV11-2 to TRBJ1-2; D call uncertain. The length of the CDR3 is 13 residues. CDR1 and CDR2 from the germline V gene are SGHAT and FQNNGV. The V and J ends lost 2 bases and 3 bases respectively, with 7 bases between them. The CDR3 loop is CASSLIPDYGYTF. For the CDR3, the DNA is TGTGCCAGCAGCTTAATCCCAGACTATGGCTACACCTTC.